The 9 T cell receptor beta chains presented below share a single source sample, sequenced in a study of graft-versus-host responses after intestinal transplantation listed by TCRdb under 2021. No antigens are known for them. The time point label on this specimen signifies: cells obtained before transplantation from donor or recipient. Libraries were built with the immunoSEQ multiplex PCR assay. TCRdb re-hosts the immuneACCESS table, in-frame sequences only. Its copies lack some clones; in the studies checked, an unresolved V gene accounts for under half of them, and the cause for the rest is not known. Within this sample are approximately 90,000 clones, with 88% of them counted one time only. The top ten hold 0.28% of the sample. The sequenced sample was unstimulated CD4+ T cells sorted from spleen or lymph node cells, obtained before transplant. The source of these receptors is a human donor who was the organ donor for an intestinal transplant.

Comment on this clone: The sample carries other DNA sequences with the same CDR3. The chain joins TRBV28 to TRBJ1-5, with D possibly being TRBD1 (5 bases). V was cut by 2 bases and J by 7 bases, with 6 bases left in between. The CDR3 spans 12 residues. In germline, CDR1 is MDHEN, CDR2 SYDVKM. As DNA, the CDR3 is TGTGCCAGCAGTTTAGGGGGGCAGCCCCAGCATTTT. Encoded protein: CASSLGGQPQHF.

The J gene is TRBJ1-1, the V gene TRBV6-1, with D perhaps matching TRBD1 (5 bases). This CDR3 spans 15 amino acids. V was clipped by 7 bases and J by 5 bases, with 20 bases between them. The germline V gene encodes CDR1 MNHNS and CDR2 SASEGT. In nucleotides, the CDR3 is TGTGCCAGCACAGCAAGGGGCGAGGAGGGTACTGAAGCTTTCTTT. This sequence encodes CASTARGEEGTEAFF.

V usage is TRBV28 and J usage is TRBJ2-1, with D perhaps matching TRBD1 (5 bases). The germline CDR1 and CDR2 sequences are MDHEN and SYDVKM. This CDR3 has 15 amino acids. V was cut by 2 bases and J by 1 base, with 9 bases left in between. CDR3 sequence (DNA): TGTGCCAGCAGTTTAGGGGCGGCATCCTACAATGAGCAGTTCTTC. This codes for CASSLGAASYNEQFF.

This sequence joins TRBV15 and TRBJ2-1; unclear D gene. The germline V gene has CDR1 LNHNV and CDR2 YYDKDF (reference sequence). The CDR3 is made up of 13 amino acids. Trimming removed 0 bases from V and 5 bases from J, with 5 bases in between. The CDR3 DNA is TGTGCCACCAGCAGAGATCTTCACAATGAGCAGTTCTTC. As protein: CATSRDLHNEQFF.

The chain links TRBV7-9 to TRBJ1-2, with TRBD1 matching 9 bases. After removal of 5 bases from V and 8 bases from J, the junction contained 9 bases not matched to a gene. CDR3 length equals 14 residues. CDR1 SEHNR and CDR2 FQNEAQ come from the germline V gene (reference sequence). CDR3 in DNA: TGTGCCAGCAGCACGGGACAGGGTTTAGGGGGCTACACCTTC. Residues: CASSTGQGLGGYTF.

The V call is TRBV5-4, the J call TRBJ2-2; tentative D call: TRBD2 (6 bases). Trimming took 0 bases from V and 3 from J, leaving 15 bases between them. Germline CDR1 reads SGHNT; CDR2 reads YYREEE (reference sequence). This CDR3 comprises 17 residues. The DNA of the CDR3 is TGTGCCAGCAGCTTGGCCGGGGGTCGAGGGGACACCGGGGAGCTGTTTTTT. This sequence encodes CASSLAGGRGDTGELFF.

This clone was seen just once. The chain uses TRBV7-6 and TRBJ2-3, with D possibly TRBD2 on 6 matching bases. The CDR3 sequence is 15 residues long. V was cut by 5 bases and J by 4 bases, with 16 bases left in between. The germline V gene has CDR1 SGHVS and CDR2 FNYEAQ. The CDR3 region has the DNA TGTGCCAGCAGCCCTGGAGGAGCGGGCGCAGATACGCAGTATTTT. Its translation: CASSPGGAGADTQYF.

The chain joins TRBV10-3 to TRBJ2-2, with a possible D match to TRBD2 (6 bases). Trimming took 6 bases from V and 0 from J, leaving 11 bases between them. CDR1 and CDR2 (germline): ENHRY, SYGVKD. There are 15 residues in the CDR3. The CDR3 is CAIRAAGTNTGELFF. CDR3 bases: TGTGCCATCAGGGCAGCGGGCACGAACACCGGGGAGCTGTTTTTT.

The chain carries TRBV2 and TRBJ2-3, with 10 bases lining up with TRBD1. The CDR3 length is 15 residues. The germline V gene has CDR1 SNHLY and CDR2 FYNNEI. With V trimmed by 7 bases and J by 3 bases, 7 bases remained unmatched. The CDR3 is CASTIRDRGTDTQYF. The CDR3 bases are TGTGCCAGCACTATAAGGGACAGGGGAACAGATACGCAGTATTTT.